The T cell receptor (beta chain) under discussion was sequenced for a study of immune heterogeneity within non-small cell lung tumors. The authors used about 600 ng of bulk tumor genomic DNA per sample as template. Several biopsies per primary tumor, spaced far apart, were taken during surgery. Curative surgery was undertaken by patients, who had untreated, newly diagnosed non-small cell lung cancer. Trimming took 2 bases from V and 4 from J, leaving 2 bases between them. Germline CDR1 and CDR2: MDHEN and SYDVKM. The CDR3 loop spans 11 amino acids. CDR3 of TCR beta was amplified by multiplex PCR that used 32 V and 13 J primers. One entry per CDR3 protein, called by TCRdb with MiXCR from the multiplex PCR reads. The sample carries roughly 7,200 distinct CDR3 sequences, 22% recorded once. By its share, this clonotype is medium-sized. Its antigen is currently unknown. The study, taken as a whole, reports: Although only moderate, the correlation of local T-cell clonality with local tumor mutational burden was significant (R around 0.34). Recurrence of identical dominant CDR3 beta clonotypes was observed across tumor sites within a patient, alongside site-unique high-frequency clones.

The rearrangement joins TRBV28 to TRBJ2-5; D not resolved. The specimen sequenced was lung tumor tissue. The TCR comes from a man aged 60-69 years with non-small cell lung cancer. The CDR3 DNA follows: TGTGCCAGCAGTTTAGGAGAGACCCAGTACTTC. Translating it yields CASSLGETQYF.